This entry describes one TCR beta chain. Its antigen is undetermined. The source of the sample is a study of T cell responses to AZD1222 COVID-19 vaccine. Study in general: Pooling of second doses given at about 4 or about 12 weeks was done.

Study-level findings and limits: Within unmutated variant regions lay the reported targets of nearly half of spike-specific TCRs. Repertoire collection took place solely once the T cell response had peaked.

With V trimmed by 3 bases and J by 5 bases, 5 bases remained unmatched. The CDR3 extends over 16 amino acids. Germline CDR1 and CDR2: MGHRA and YSYEKL. Assay used: immunoSEQ multiplex PCR; TCRdb lists only in-frame clones, some missing. The sample yields approximately 76,000 clones, roughly 80% seen once. The clonotype originates from an adult in good health. This specimen was peripheral blood, taken on day 0 of AZD1222 vaccination. The chain couples TRBV4-1 to TRBJ2-1, with TRBD2 identical over 12 bases. The CDR3: CASSQRTSGDHNEQFF. CDR3 nucleotide sequence: TGCGCCAGCAGCCAGAGGACTAGCGGGGATCACAATGAGCAGTTCTTC.